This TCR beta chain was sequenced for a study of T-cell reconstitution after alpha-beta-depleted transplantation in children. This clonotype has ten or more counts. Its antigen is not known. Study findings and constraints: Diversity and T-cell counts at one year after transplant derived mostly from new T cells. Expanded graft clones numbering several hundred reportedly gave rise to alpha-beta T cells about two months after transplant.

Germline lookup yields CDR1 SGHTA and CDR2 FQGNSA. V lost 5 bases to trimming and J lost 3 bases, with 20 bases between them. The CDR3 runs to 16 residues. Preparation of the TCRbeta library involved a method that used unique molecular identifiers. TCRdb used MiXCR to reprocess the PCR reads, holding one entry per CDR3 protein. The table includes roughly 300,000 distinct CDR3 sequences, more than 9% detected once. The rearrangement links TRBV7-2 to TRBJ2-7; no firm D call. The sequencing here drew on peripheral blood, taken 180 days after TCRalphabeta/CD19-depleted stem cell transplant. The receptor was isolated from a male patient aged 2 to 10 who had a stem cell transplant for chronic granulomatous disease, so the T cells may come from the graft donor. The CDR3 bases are TGTGCCAGCAGCCCCCCGCGTGCGTCTGGCAACTACGAGCAGTACTTC. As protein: CASSPPRASGNYEQYF.